The rows below give T cell receptor beta chains drawn from one sample of a study of blood T cell repertoires in COVID-19. Measured with immunoSEQ multiplex PCR; TCRdb has only the in-frame clones, and not every one. Of fewer than 250,000 clones in the sample, around nine tenths were seen once. Sequenced input: peripheral blood. These receptors were taken from a man aged 60 to 75 with COVID-19, enrolled during active disease. CDR3s include the opening cysteine and the closing phenylalanine or tryptophan. The order of the fields is V gene, J gene, D gene, clone size, CDR3 protein, CDR3 DNA. A D gene is named only where the DNA matches it firmly. Some rows have no size entry. The others give once, few or many, or a class for an expanded clone.

TRBV7-9	TRBJ1-2	NA	NA	CASSLTEDYGYTF	TGTGCCAGCAGCTTAACGGAGGACTATGGCTACACCTTC
TRBV4-1	TRBJ2-3	TRBD1	NA	CASSQDGLSDRDTDTQYF	TGCGCCAGCAGCCAAGATGGTCTTTCGGACAGGGACACAGATACGCAGTATTTT
TRBV7-9	TRBJ2-1	TRBD2	NA	CASSSRLAGGNNEQFF	TGTGCCAGCAGCAGCAGACTAGCGGGGGGGAACAATGAGCAGTTCTTC
TRBV15	TRBJ2-1	TRBD2	once	CATSRDLSGGFNEQFF	TGTGCCACCAGCAGAGATCTTAGCGGGGGGTTCAATGAGCAGTTCTTC
TRBV7-3	TRBJ1-6	NA	once	CASSSGDTNSPLHF	TGTGCCAGCAGCTCCGGTGACACTAATTCACCCCTCCACTTT
TRBV13	TRBJ2-2	TRBD1	once	CASSLSLAAGTVFTGELFF	TGTGCCAGCAGCTTAAGTTTGGCGGCCGGGACAGTCTTCACCGGGGAGCTGTTTTTT
TRBV6-6	TRBJ1-5	NA	NA	CASSNYRELSNQPQHF	TGTGCCAGCAGTAACTACAGGGAGCTTAGCAATCAGCCCCAGCATTTT
TRBV2	TRBJ2-7	TRBD1	NA	CASSVTGTYEQYF	TGTGCCAGCAGCGTGACAGGGACCTACGAGCAGTACTTC
TRBV19	TRBJ2-1	TRBD1	NA	CASSMKGTGTHEQFF	TGTGCCAGTAGTATGAAGGGGACAGGGACCCATGAGCAGTTCTTC
TRBV6-5	TRBJ2-1	TRBD2	NA	CASRPSSGGNNEQFF	TGTGCCAGCAGACCGAGTAGCGGGGGGAACAATGAGCAGTTCTTC
TRBV18	TRBJ2-3	NA	NA	CASSGADTQYF	TGTGCCAGCTCAGGGGCGGATACGCAGTATTTT
TRBV5-1	TRBJ2-7	NA	NA	CASSLVTGSYEQYF	TGCGCCAGCAGCTTGGTTACAGGAAGCTACGAGCAGTACTTC
TRBV18	TRBJ2-7	TRBD2	NA	CASSPLSSGGAEQYF	TGTGCCAGCTCACCACTCTCTAGCGGGGGCGCCGAGCAGTACTTC
TRBV7-9	TRBJ2-2	TRBD2	NA	CASSSTGTSGVTGELFF	TGTGCCAGCAGCTCAACCGGGACTAGCGGGGTCACCGGGGAGCTGTTTTTT
TRBV9	TRBJ2-2	NA	once	CASSVQSQTGELFF	TGTGCCAGCAGCGTACAAAGCCAAACCGGGGAGCTGTTTTTT
TRBV2	TRBJ1-6	TRBD1	NA	CASTPRTGDNSPLHF	TGTGCCAGCACCCCTAGGACAGGGGATAATTCACCCCTCCACTTT
TRBV18	TRBJ2-7	TRBD2	NA	CASSATSGSQYEQYF	TGTGCCAGCTCAGCGACTAGCGGGAGTCAGTACGAGCAGTACTTC
TRBV19	TRBJ1-2	TRBD1	NA	CASSTGQGVPYGYTF	TGTGCCAGTAGTACGGGACAGGGGGTCCCCTATGGCTACACCTTC
TRBV3-1/TRBV3-2	TRBJ1-2	TRBD1	once	CASSQDGGQGALENGYTF	TGTGCCAGCAGCCAAGATGGGGGACAGGGGGCTTTAGAGAATGGCTACACCTTC
TRBV10-3	TRBJ1-2	NA	NA	CAISEGQGNYGYTF	TGTGCCATCAGTGAGGGGCAGGGGAACTATGGCTACACCTTC
TRBV5-6	TRBJ2-1	NA	NA	CASSLTYRTINSGNEQFF	TGTGCCAGCAGCTTGACCTACCGGACTATTAATTCGGGCAATGAGCAGTTCTTC
TRBV19	TRBJ1-5	NA	NA	CASSIVAGVNQPQHF	TGTGCCAGTAGTATAGTTGCAGGGGTCAATCAGCCCCAGCATTTT
TRBV4-2	TRBJ2-7	TRBD2	NA	CASSQLGTSNEQYF	TGTGCCAGCAGCCAACTCGGGACTAGCAACGAGCAGTACTTC
TRBV27	TRBJ1-2	TRBD1	NA	CASRPGGTGQGYTF	TGTGCCAGCAGACCCGGGGGGACAGGGCAAGGCTACACCTTC
TRBV6-5	TRBJ1-6	TRBD1	NA	CASRTDRGLNSPLHF	TGTGCCAGCAGGACCGACAGGGGGCTTAATTCACCCCTCCACTTT
TRBV9	TRBJ2-2	NA	NA	CASSPGTFNTGELFF	TGTGCCAGCAGTCCCGGGACTTTTAACACCGGGGAGCTGTTTTTT
TRBV2	TRBJ2-1	TRBD2	NA	CASSEVLSGGGNEQFF	TGTGCCAGCAGTGAAGTTCTGAGCGGGGGAGGGAATGAGCAGTTCTTC
TRBV3-1/TRBV3-2	TRBJ1-2	TRBD1	NA	CASSQRTGYFYGYTF	TGTGCCAGCAGCCAAAGGACAGGGTACTTTTATGGCTACACCTTC
TRBV28	TRBJ2-1	NA	few	CASKAGQVNEQFF	TGTGCCAGCAAGGCAGGGCAGGTCAATGAGCAGTTCTTC
TRBV12-3/TRBV12-4	TRBJ1-6	NA	NA	CASSYRENSPLHF	TGTGCCAGCAGCTACAGGGAAAATTCACCCCTCCACTTT
TRBV28	TRBJ2-7	TRBD1	once	CASSTRTGGYEQYF	TGTGCCAGCAGTACCCGGACAGGGGGCTACGAGCAGTACTTC
TRBV12-3/TRBV12-4	TRBJ1-1	NA	once	CASRINLNTEAFF	TGTGCCAGCAGAATTAATCTGAACACTGAAGCTTTCTTT
TRBV7-2	TRBJ2-7	NA	NA	CASSSQGYEQYF	TGTGCCAGCAGCTCACAGGGATACGAGCAGTACTTC
TRBV5-5	TRBJ1-1	NA	NA	CASSLSAGLTEAFF	TGTGCCAGCAGCTTGTCCGCAGGGTTAACTGAAGCTTTCTTT
TRBV7-9	TRBJ2-1	TRBD1	NA	CASSPPGQSYNEQFF	TGTGCCAGCAGCCCGCCGGGACAGTCATACAATGAGCAGTTCTTC
TRBV18	TRBJ2-1	TRBD2	NA	CASSLLAGDVNEQFF	TGTGCCAGCTCACTACTAGCGGGAGATGTAAATGAGCAGTTCTTC
TRBV5-1	TRBJ1-5	TRBD1	NA	CASSLTGTGSNQPQHF	TGCGCCAGCAGCTTGACTGGGACAGGGAGCAATCAGCCCCAGCATTTT
TRBV21-1	TRBJ1-6	NA	NA	CATLPGQGYSPLHF	TGTGCCACTCTTCCGGGACAGGGGTATTCACCCCTCCACTTT
TRBV6-5	TRBJ1-3	NA	NA	CASSPRSGNTIYF	TGTGCCAGCAGTCCCCGCTCTGGAAACACCATATATTTT
TRBV11-2	TRBJ1-2	TRBD1	NA	CASSLAGVRDRTYYGYTF	TGTGCCAGCAGCTTAGCTGGGGTTCGGGACAGGACTTACTATGGCTACACCTTC